This T cell receptor beta chain was documented in a study of T cell responses to AZD1222 COVID-19 vaccine. Profiling relied on immunoSEQ multiplex PCR, and the TCRdb table lists in-frame clones only, not all of them. This table has 50,000 to 65,000 clones, 70% to 90% appearing once. Trimming removed 4 bases at V and 2 bases at J, with 13 bases between. Germline assignment: CDR1 SGHRS and CDR2 YFSETQ. The CDR3 has 16 amino acids. The study pooled second doses at about 4 or about 12 weeks. V gene TRBV5-1 combines with J gene TRBJ2-6; perhaps D is TRBD1 or TRBD2 (5 bases each). The sequence derives from an adult who received the AZD1222 COVID-19 vaccine. Sample: peripheral blood, taken 28 days after the second AZD1222 dose. CDR3 nucleotide sequence: TGCGCCAGCAGCGACGGGGCTTCAGCTGGGGCCAACGTCCTGACTTTC. The encoded protein is CASSDGASAGANVLTF. Complete variable domain (other parts from reference TRBV5-1 and TRBJ2-6): KAGVTQTPRYLIKTRGQQVTLSCSPISGHRSVSWYQQTPGQGLQFLFEYFSETQRNKGNFPGRFSGRQFSNSRSEMNVSTLELGDSALYLCASSDGASAGANVLTFGAGSRLTVL.